The 8 T cell receptor beta chains below all came from one sample that was sequenced in a study of neurological immune-mediated disorders. Each CDR3 protein gets one entry after TCRdb re-called the 5' RACE reads with MiXCR. The sample lists 10,000 to 12,000 distinct CDR3 sequences, 20% to 25% occurring once. Sequencing was performed on CD8+ T cells from blood. The origin of the receptors is a woman aged 40-49 years with multiple sclerosis.

Judged by abundance, this clonotype is medium-sized. The CDR3, as DNA: TGCGCCAGCAGCTTGGACGGCGGAAATCAGCCCCAGCATTTT. This codes for CASSLDGGNQPQHF. V gene TRBV5-1 combines with J gene TRBJ1-5; unclear D gene. Germline CDR1 and CDR2: SGHRS and YFSETQ. V gave up 0 bases and J gave up 4 bases, with 8 bases separating them. The CDR3 is made up of 14 amino acids.

This clonotype ranks as medium-sized. The V gene is TRBV3-1, the J gene TRBJ1-2; D uncertain. Trimming cost V 0 bases and J 4 bases, with 12 bases left between them. The CDR3 sequence is 15 residues long. Germline CDR1 reads LGHDT; CDR2 reads YNNKEL (reference sequence). The CDR3, as DNA: TGTGCCAGCAGCCAAGATGGTGGCAGTCTCTATGGCTACACCTTC. Its translation: CASSQDGGSLYGYTF. The complete variable domain, with remaining parts taken from reference TRBV3-1 and TRBJ1-2, reads DTAVSQTPKYLVTQMGNDKSIKCEQNLGHDTMYWYKQDSKKFLKIMFSYNNKELIINETVPNRFSPKSPDKAHLNLHINSLELGDSAVYFCASSQDGGSLYGYTFGSGTRLTVV.

Ten or more counts support this clonotype. This chain connects TRBV2 to TRBJ1-4, with D uncertain. V was trimmed by 1 base and J by 8 bases, leaving 2 bases between them. This CDR3 region has 11 residues. CDR1 is SNHLY, CDR2 FYNNEI, per germline. CDR3: CASSEGEKLFF. CDR3 DNA sequence: TGTGCCAGCAGTGAAGGCGAAAAACTGTTTTTT. Full variable domain (rest looked up from reference TRBV2 and TRBJ1-4): EPEVTQTPSHQVTQMGQEVILRCVPISNHLYFYWYRQILGQKVEFLVSFYNNEISEKSEIFDDQFSVERPDGSNFTLKIRSTKLEDSAMYFCASSEGEKLFFGSGTQLSVL.

By proportion, this clonotype is medium-sized (0.01 to 0.1%). The chain is built from TRBV13 and TRBJ2-1; D assignment may be TRBD1 or TRBD2 (6 bases each). Germline V lookup: CDR1 PRHDT, CDR2 FYEKMQ (reference sequence). V gave up 5 bases and J gave up 4 bases, with 15 bases separating them. This CDR3 has 15 amino acids. The CDR3 spells CASSPPGAPYNEQFF. The CDR3 nucleotides are TGTGCCAGCAGCCCCCCGGGGGCCCCGTACAATGAGCAGTTCTTC.

This clonotype was observed many times. V is TRBV29-1 and J is TRBJ2-1; 8 bases line up with TRBD2. The CDR3 consists of 14 residues. Trimming removed 6 bases from V and 7 bases from J; junction bases left unmatched: 11. Germline V lookup: CDR1 SQVTM, CDR2 ANQGSEA. This CDR3 reads CSVVGSGVWNEQFF. DNA for the CDR3: TGCAGCGTCGTAGGTAGCGGGGTTTGGAATGAGCAGTTCTTC.

This clonotype was counted many times. The chain is built from TRBV20-1 and TRBJ1-6, with D possibly being TRBD1 (6 bases). The V gene lost 0 bases and the J gene lost 7 bases, with 16 bases spanning the gap. Per germline, CDR1 DFQATT and CDR2 SNEGSKA (reference sequence). This CDR3 comprises 16 residues. The CDR3 protein is CSARDQWGTQNSPLHF. The CDR3 DNA follows: TGCAGTGCTAGAGATCAATGGGGGACACAAAATTCACCCCTCCACTTT.

The sample holds many counts of this clonotype. This sequence joins TRBV29-1 and TRBJ1-1, with D maybe TRBD1 (5 bases). Germline CDR1 reads SQVTM; CDR2 reads ANQGSEA. This CDR3 comprises 15 residues. Trimming removed 0 bases from V and 5 bases from J, with 16 bases in between. In nucleotides, the CDR3 is TGCAGCGTTGAAGATTCCATCGGAAAGGGGACTGAAGCTTTCTTT. This codes for CSVEDSIGKGTEAFF.

This clonotype came up many times. The V and J genes are TRBV5-1 and TRBJ2-4; 14 bases match TRBD2. The V gene end was trimmed by 0 bases and the J gene end by 7 bases; junction bases not matched to a gene: 9. Germline-derived CDR1 and CDR2 are SGHRS and YFSETQ. The CDR3 contains 18 residues. CDR3 residues: CASSLARLAGGLGNIQYF. CDR3 bases: TGCGCCAGCAGCTTGGCCCGACTAGCGGGGGGGTTGGGGAACATTCAGTACTTC.